This T cell receptor beta chain comes out of a study of radiotherapy plus CTLA-4 blockade in lung cancer. Germline assignment: CDR1 MGHRA and CDR2 YSYEKL. CDR3 length equals 14 residues. V was pared by 8 bases and J by 4 bases, with 6 bases of the junction left unmatched. Assay used: immunoSEQ multiplex PCR; TCRdb lists only in-frame clones, some missing. Among some 23,000 clones listed, approximately 70% were seen once. This TCR was sampled from a human donor with non-small cell lung cancer who had stable disease on radiotherapy plus ipilimumab. This chain uses TRBV4-1 with TRBJ2-1; TRBD2 matches at 9 bases. Sequencing used peripheral blood, obtained from a patient treated with radiotherapy plus ipilimumab. The CDR3 here is CASHSTSGYNEQFF. CDR3 coding DNA: TGCGCCAGCCATTCGACTAGCGGTTACAATGAGCAGTTCTTC.